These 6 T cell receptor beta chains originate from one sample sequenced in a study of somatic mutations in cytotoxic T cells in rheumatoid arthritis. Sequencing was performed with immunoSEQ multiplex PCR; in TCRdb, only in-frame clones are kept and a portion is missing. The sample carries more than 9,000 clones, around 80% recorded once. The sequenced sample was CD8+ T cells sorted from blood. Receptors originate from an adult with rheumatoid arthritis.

The CDR3 region is CASSIDATSGIIADTQYF. CDR3 nucleotides: TGTGCCAGTAGTATAGATGCGACTAGCGGGATTATCGCAGATACGCAGTATTTT. This rearrangement joins TRBV19 to TRBJ2-3, with 11 bases that match TRBD2. This CDR3 region has 18 residues. The V gene's germline CDR1 is LNHDA and CDR2 SQIVND (reference sequence). V was clipped by 0 bases and J by 4 bases; unmatched bases: 9.

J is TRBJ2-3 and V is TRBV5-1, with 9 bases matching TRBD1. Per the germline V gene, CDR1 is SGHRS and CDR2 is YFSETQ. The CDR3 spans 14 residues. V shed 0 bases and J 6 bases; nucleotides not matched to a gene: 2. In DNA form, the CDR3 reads TGCGCCAGCAGCTTGGGGACAGGGGCCGATACGCAGTATTTT. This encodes CASSLGTGADTQYF.

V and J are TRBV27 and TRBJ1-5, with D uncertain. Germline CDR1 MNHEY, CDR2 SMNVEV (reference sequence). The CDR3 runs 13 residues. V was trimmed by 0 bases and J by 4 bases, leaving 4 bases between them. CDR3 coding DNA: TGTGCCAGCAGTTTATCTGGAAATCAGCCCCAGCATTTT. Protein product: CASSLSGNQPQHF.

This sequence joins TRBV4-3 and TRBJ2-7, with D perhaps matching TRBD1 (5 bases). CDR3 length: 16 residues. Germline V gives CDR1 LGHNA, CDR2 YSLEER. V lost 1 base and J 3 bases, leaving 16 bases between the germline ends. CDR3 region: CASSQGSETEHYEQYF. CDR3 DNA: TGCGCCAGCAGCCAAGGGTCAGAGACAGAACACTACGAGCAGTACTTC.

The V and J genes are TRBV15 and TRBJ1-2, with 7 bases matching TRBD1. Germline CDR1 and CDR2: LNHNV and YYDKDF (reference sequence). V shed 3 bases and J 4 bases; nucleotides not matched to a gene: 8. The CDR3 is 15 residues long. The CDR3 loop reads CATSSDLGTAYGYTF. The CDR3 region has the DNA TGTGCCACCAGCAGCGACCTCGGGACAGCCTATGGCTACACCTTC.

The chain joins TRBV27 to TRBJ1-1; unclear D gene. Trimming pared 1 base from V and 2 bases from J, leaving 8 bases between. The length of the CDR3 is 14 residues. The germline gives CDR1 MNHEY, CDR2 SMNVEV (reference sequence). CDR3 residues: CASSLLGSNTEAFF. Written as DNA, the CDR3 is TGTGCCAGCAGTTTATTGGGAAGTAACACTGAAGCTTTCTTT.